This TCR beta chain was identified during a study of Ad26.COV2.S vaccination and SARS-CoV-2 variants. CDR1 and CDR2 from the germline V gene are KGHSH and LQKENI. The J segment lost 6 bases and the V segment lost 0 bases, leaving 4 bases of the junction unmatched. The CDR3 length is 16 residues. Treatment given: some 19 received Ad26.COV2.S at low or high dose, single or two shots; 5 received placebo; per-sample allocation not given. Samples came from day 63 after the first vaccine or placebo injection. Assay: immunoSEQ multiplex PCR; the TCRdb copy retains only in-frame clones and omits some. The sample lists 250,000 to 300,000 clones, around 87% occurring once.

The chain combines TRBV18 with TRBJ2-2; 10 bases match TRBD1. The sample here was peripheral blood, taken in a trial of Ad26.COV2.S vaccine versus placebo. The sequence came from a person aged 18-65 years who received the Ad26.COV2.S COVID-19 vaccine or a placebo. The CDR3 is CASSPPTGGNSGELFF. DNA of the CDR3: TGTGCCAGCTCACCACCGACAGGGGGCAATTCCGGGGAGCTGTTTTTT.